The 19 T cell receptor beta chains presented below share a single source sample, sequenced in a study of cytomegalovirus exposure and HLA in healthy donors. PCR primers comprised 60 Vbeta and 13 Jbeta primers. Libraries were prepared by immunoSEQ multiplex PCR; TCRdb keeps only in-frame clonotypes and omits some of them. The sample lists some 200,000 clones, 78% seen once, with approximately 2.9% in the top ten. Sequenced: PBMCs. These receptors all stem from a female donor in good health and CMV-seronegative.

The genes are TRBV19 and TRBJ2-1; perhaps TRBD1 as D (6 bases). V lost 0 bases to trimming and J lost 5 bases, with 11 bases between them. The germline CDR1 and CDR2 sequences are LNHDA and SQIVND (reference sequence). The CDR3 is made up of 15 amino acids. CDR3 nucleotide sequence: TGTGCCAGTAGTATAGATCGAGGGGGAGACAATGAGCAGTTCTTC. The encoded protein is CASSIDRGGDNEQFF. Complete variable domain (other parts from reference TRBV19 and TRBJ2-1): DGGITQSPKYLFRKEGQNVTLSCEQNLNHDAMYWYRQDPGQGLRLIYYSQIVNDFQKGDIAEGYSVSREKKESFPLTVTSAQKNPTAFYLCASSIDRGGDNEQFFGPGTRLTVL.

In this sample, this clone turned up a few times. This sequence joins TRBV9 and TRBJ1-1, with D unresolved. CDR3 length equals 14 residues. Looked up from germline, CDR1 is SGDLS and CDR2 is YYNGEE. V lost 0 bases and J lost 1, with 7 bases in between. CDR3 sequence reads: CASSVESRNTEAFF. In nucleotides, the CDR3 is TGTGCCAGCAGCGTAGAGTCCAGGAACACTGAAGCTTTCTTT.

The CDR3 DNA sequence: TGTGCCAGCAGCTTTGAATTCGGACAGGGTGTTATGGGGGACACCATATATTTT. Its protein product is CASSFEFGQGVMGDTIYF. The chain employs TRBV7-9 and TRBJ1-3; 8 bases map to TRBD1. The CDR3 spans 18 residues. The J segment lost 8 bases and the V segment lost 3 bases, leaving 18 bases of the junction unmatched. Germline V gives CDR1 SEHNR, CDR2 FQNEAQ (reference sequence).

This clone came up a few times. One end of the junction is discordant with germline, which a read error may explain. The V gene is TRBV5-1, the J gene TRBJ2-7; 11 nucleotides agree with TRBD1. The CDR3 loop spans 16 amino acids. The germline CDR1 and CDR2 sequences are SGHRS and YFSETQ. CDR3 sequence reads: CASGLIGQGARNEQYF. The CDR3 nucleotides are TGCGCCAGCGGCTTAATAGGACAGGGGGCGCGTAACGAGCAGTACTTC.

This clone was seen only a few times. V and J are TRBV5-1 and TRBJ1-1; D is unresolved. The CDR3 length is 14 residues. Germline loops: CDR1 SGHRS, CDR2 YFSETQ. Trimming removed 1 base from V and 1 base from J, with 8 bases in between. The CDR3 nucleotides are TGCGCCAGCAGCTTGTTCCAGGCGAACACTGAAGCTTTCTTT. Its protein product is CASSLFQANTEAFF.

This clone was detected a few times. The chain combines TRBV11-3 with TRBJ1-1; possibly TRBD1 for D (6 bases). CDR1 is SGHNT and CDR2 is YENEEA in the germline V gene. The germline V and J ends were trimmed by 5 bases and 0 bases, with 10 bases remaining between them. There are 14 residues in the CDR3. CDR3 bases: TGTGCCAGCAGCCGGGGGGCTATGAACACTGAAGCTTTCTTT. Encoded protein: CASSRGAMNTEAFF.

This clone appeared a few times. The V gene is TRBV7-8, the J gene TRBJ2-7; D not resolved. In germline, CDR1 is SGHVS, CDR2 FQNEAQ. The V and J ends lost 3 bases and 0 bases respectively, with 6 bases between them. The CDR3 loop spans 13 amino acids. The CDR3 sequence: CASSFAGSYEQYF. The CDR3 nucleotides are TGTGCCAGCAGCTTTGCAGGCTCCTACGAGCAGTACTTC.

J is TRBJ2-5 and V is TRBV29-1, with 8 bases identical to TRBD2. The CDR3 consists of 12 residues. Trimming cost V 4 bases and J 11 bases; bases outside gene matches: 9. Germline CDR1 is SQVTM and CDR2 is ANQGSEA. The CDR3 loop reads CSVATGGGEQYF. CDR3 nucleotides: TGCAGCGTTGCGACGGGAGGGGGTGAGCAGTACTTC.

The genes are TRBV27 and TRBJ2-6; D gene ambiguous. This CDR3 has 16 residues. Trimming stripped 3 bases from V and 0 bases from J, with 9 bases between. Germline values: CDR1 MNHEY, CDR2 SMNVEV (reference sequence). In DNA form, the CDR3 reads TGTGCCAGCAGTTTCATATCTACCTCTGGGGCCAACGTCCTGACTTTC. Translated: CASSFISTSGANVLTF.

The chain combines TRBV9 with TRBJ2-3; maybe TRBD1 (5 bases). CDR3 size: 14 residues. Per germline, CDR1 SGDLS and CDR2 YYNGEE. V shed 2 bases and J shed 5 bases, with 12 bases lying between them. In DNA form, the CDR3 reads TGTGCCAGCAGCGTCCAGGGTGTTTTAGATACGCAGTATTTT. This codes for CASSVQGVLDTQYF.

The rearrangement links TRBV4-3 to TRBJ2-7; 9 positions agree with TRBD1. Germline assignment: CDR1 LGHNA and CDR2 YSLEER. The trim removed 0 bases at V and 1 base at J, leaving 7 bases unmatched. The CDR3 loop spans 17 amino acids. In nucleotides, the CDR3 is TGCGCCAGCAGCCAAGATGGCACCGGGACAGGGTCCTACGAGCAGTACTTC. Translating gives CASSQDGTGTGSYEQYF.

The gene calls are TRBV11-2 and TRBJ2-1; 9 bases align to TRBD2. V was clipped by 0 bases and J by 5 bases; unmatched bases: 14. The CDR3 consists of 19 residues. Germline assignment: CDR1 SGHAT and CDR2 FQNNGV. Written as DNA, the CDR3 is TGTGCCAGCAGCTTAGATCAGCGAGGGAATAGCGGGAGTGACAATGAGCAGTTCTTC. It codes for CASSLDQRGNSGSDNEQFF.

V is TRBV7-9 and J is TRBJ1-2; 7 bases are a match to TRBD1. In germline, CDR1 is SEHNR, CDR2 FQNEAQ (reference sequence). The CDR3 loop spans 13 amino acids. V shed 5 bases and J 6 bases; nucleotides not matched to a gene: 6. The CDR3 spells CASSIQGVDGYTF. The DNA of the CDR3 is TGTGCCAGCAGCATCCAGGGGGTTGATGGCTACACCTTC.

CDR3 nucleotides: TGTGCCAGCAGCCCTGAGGCACAGGGGGTTAACTATGGCTACACCTTC. This sequence encodes CASSPEAQGVNYGYTF. The rearrangement links TRBV4-2 to TRBJ1-2; TRBD1 matches at 8 bases. J lost 1 base, V lost 4 bases, and 8 bases had no gene match. Germline V gene lookup returns CDR1 LGHNA and CDR2 YNFKEQ. The CDR3 length is 16 residues.

The J gene is TRBJ2-1, the V gene TRBV21-1; no DNA check was done on the table's D call, TRBD1. TRBV21-1 is tagged as a pseudogene. The CDR3 is made up of 16 amino acids. The CDR3 protein is CASSGHRDRAGDEQFF. The CDR3 DNA is TGTGCCAGCAGCGGGCACCGGGACAGGGCTGGCGATGAGCAGTTCTTC.

This clone was seen a single time. Mismatch with germline at one junction end may stem from a read error. The sample carries other DNA sequences with the same CDR3. The V gene is TRBV9, the J gene TRBJ1-2; perhaps TRBD1 as D (6 bases). The germline CDR1 and CDR2 sequences are SGDLS and YYNGEE. This CDR3 is built from 16 residues. The CDR3 DNA follows: TGCGCCAGCAGCGTCCCCTCCCGGGGGGGCCACTATGGCTACACCTTC. Translated: CASSVPSRGGHYGYTF. The entire variable domain, with the rest obtained from reference TRBV9 and TRBJ1-2, is as follows: DSGVTQTPKHLITATGQRVTLRCSPRSGDLSVYWYQQSLDQGLQFLIQYYNGEERAKGNILERFSAQQFPDLHSELNLSSLELGDSALYFCASSVPSRGGHYGYTFGSGTRLTVV.

The sample holds a few counts of this clone. The chain is built from TRBV5-5 and TRBJ2-1; TRBD1 is a possible D gene (5 bases). This CDR3 contains 17 residues. The germline V and J ends were trimmed by 4 bases and 0 bases, with 17 bases remaining between them. Germline CDR1 and CDR2: SGHKS and YYEKEE (reference sequence). The CDR3 loop reads CASSRPSHRYSYNEQFF. CDR3 DNA: TGTGCCAGCAGCCGTCCCTCCCACAGGTACTCCTACAATGAGCAGTTCTTC.

The V and J genes are TRBV29-1 and TRBJ1-1, with 7 bases matching TRBD1. This CDR3 region has 10 residues. In germline, CDR1 is SQVTM, CDR2 ANQGSEA. V shed 7 bases and J 8 bases; nucleotides not matched to a gene: 4. The CDR3 region is CSAAGQEAFF. CDR3 DNA: TGCAGCGCCGCGGGACAGGAAGCTTTCTTT. The full variable domain, rest sourced from reference TRBV29-1 and TRBJ1-1, is SAVISQKPSRDICQRGTSLTIQCQVDSQVTMMFWYRQQPGQSLTLIATANQGSEATYESGFVIDKFPISRPNLTFSTLTVSNMSPEDSSIYLCSAAGQEAFFGQGTRLTVV.

The chain joins TRBV2 to TRBJ2-5; 7 nucleotides line up with TRBD1. The V gene's germline CDR1 is SNHLY and CDR2 FYNNEI. J was trimmed by 2 bases and V by 5 bases; bases with no gene match: 11. CDR3 length: 16 residues. Here the CDR3 DNA reads TGTGCCAGCAGTAAAGAAATCCGACAGGGTCAAGAGACCCAGTACTTC. Amino acid sequence: CASSKEIRQGQETQYF.